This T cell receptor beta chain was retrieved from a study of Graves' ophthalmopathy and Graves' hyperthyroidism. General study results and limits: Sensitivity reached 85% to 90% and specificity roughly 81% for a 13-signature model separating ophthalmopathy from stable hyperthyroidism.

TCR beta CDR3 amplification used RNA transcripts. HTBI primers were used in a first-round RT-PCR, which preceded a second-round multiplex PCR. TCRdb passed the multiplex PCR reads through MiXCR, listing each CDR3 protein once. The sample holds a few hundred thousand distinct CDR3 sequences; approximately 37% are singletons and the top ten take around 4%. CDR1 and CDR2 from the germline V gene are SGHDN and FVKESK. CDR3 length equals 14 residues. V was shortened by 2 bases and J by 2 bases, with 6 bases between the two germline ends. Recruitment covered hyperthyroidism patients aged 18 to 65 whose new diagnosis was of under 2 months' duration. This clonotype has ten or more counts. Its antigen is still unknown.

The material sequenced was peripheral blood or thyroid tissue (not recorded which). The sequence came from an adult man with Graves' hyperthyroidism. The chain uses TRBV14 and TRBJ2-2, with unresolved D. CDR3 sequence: CASSQLDNTGELFF. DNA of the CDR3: TGTGCCAGCAGCCAACTGGACAACACCGGGGAGCTGTTTTTT.